This TCR beta chain is drawn from a study of blood T cell repertoires in COVID-19. About the research overall: Material from acute and convalescent COVID-19 was sourced from the United States, Italy and Spain. PBMCs, B-cell-depleted T cells, or T cells were the source of the cDNA or gDNA that made up the material.

Original processing notes: Nucleated cell number was recorded as an estimate derived from reference gene primer amplification. TCRdb's table, derived via immunoSEQ multiplex PCR, lists solely in-frame clones and lacks some. Clonal size and the V and J genes are those of that table, whereas D and trimming came from the DNA. The table shows hundreds of thousands of clones, with around nine tenths occurring only once. Trimming took off 4 bases at V and 4 bases at J, with 8 bases between the two ends. The CDR3 has 13 residues. Germline V lookup: CDR1 LGHNA, CDR2 YSLEER. The chain has TRBV4-3 and TRBJ1-5; D is undetermined. This clonotype originated in a man aged 18 to 30 with active or convalescent COVID-19. The sequencing input was peripheral blood. CDR3 nucleotide sequence: TGCGCCAGCAGCCCTGATGAGAATCAGCCCCAGCATTTT. The encoded protein is CASSPDENQPQHF.